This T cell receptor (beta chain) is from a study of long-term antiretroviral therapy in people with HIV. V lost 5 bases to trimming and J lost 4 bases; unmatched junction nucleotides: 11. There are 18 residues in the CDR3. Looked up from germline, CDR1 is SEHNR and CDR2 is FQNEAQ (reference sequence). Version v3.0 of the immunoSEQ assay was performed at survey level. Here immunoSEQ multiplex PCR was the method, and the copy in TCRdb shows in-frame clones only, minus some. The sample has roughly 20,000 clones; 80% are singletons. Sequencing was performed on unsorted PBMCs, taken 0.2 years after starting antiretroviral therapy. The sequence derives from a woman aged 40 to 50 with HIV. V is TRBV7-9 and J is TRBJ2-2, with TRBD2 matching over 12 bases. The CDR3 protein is CASSLGTSGRARTGELFF. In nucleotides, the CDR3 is TGTGCCAGCAGCCTTGGGACTAGCGGGCGGGCCCGCACCGGGGAGCTGTTTTTT.